The entry that follows covers one TCR beta chain sequence. Its antigen is still unknown. J was trimmed by 7 bases and V by 9 bases; bases with no gene match: 6. The CDR3 length is 13 residues. The V gene's germline CDR1 is KGHDR and CDR2 SFDVKD. This specimen comes from a study of blood T cells in healthy people across ages. Each sample had at least 6 million PBMCs isolated. Total RNA extraction produced at least 5 micrograms (per sample) for the study. General study results and limits: Long-lived donors exceeded aged donors in naive CD4+ cells and diversity.

With a J-beta primer mix and a sample-barcoded 5' primer, a second PCR ran about 7 to 11 cycles. The authors tagged each cDNA molecule using a template-switch adaptor with 12 random nucleotides. MiXCR was run by TCRdb on the 5' RACE reads, yielding one entry per CDR3 protein. The repertoire holds fewer than 800,000 distinct CDR3 sequences, with under 25% as singletons. This clonotype originated in a man between 65 and 80 years old in good health. This chain uses TRBV24-1 with TRBJ2-3; TRBD1 matches 10 bases. The sample consisted of blood. The CDR3 DNA reads as TGTGCCACCGACCGACAGGGGGCGAATACGCAGTATTTT. Protein: CATDRQGANTQYF.